The sequence of this T cell receptor (beta chain) was determined in a study of response to subunit inactivated influenza vaccine (dated by TCRdb to between 2017 and 2018). Study-wide context: To follow how T cells responded to a trivalent subunit inactivated influenza vaccine, the researchers relied on deep quantitative profiling of the T cell receptor repertoire. The paper as a whole reports these results and caveats: The authors suggested that each seasonal influenza vaccination may recruit only a limited number of new T cells.

Details on this clonotype: Its target antigen remains unknown. No much larger clone is present one base from it, and per-base qualities are unavailable.

V is trimmed back by 5 bases and J by 4 bases, and the junction contains 7 bases that no gene match accounts for. The germline V gene (reference sequence) provides CDR1 SEHNR and CDR2 FQNEAQ. The CDR3 runs 16 residues from the cysteine to the phenylalanine. Only the CDR3 region is kept as DNA, spanning 48 bases read in frame from base 1. Library preparation was by RT-PCR. Sequenced using an Illumina HiSeq 2500. The public reads were run again by TCRdb, first through fastp at Q25 and then through MiXCR, and only productive beta chains were kept. Identical CDR3 proteins give one entry, which carries the most common genes and DNA. For this sample the table gives 550,000 to 800,000 distinct CDR3 sequences, of which 15% to 19% were detected only once. The ten biggest clones cover roughly 12% of the sample.

This receptor chain uses TRBV7-9 and TRBJ2-7; TRBD2 matches 14 bases in the middle. The receptor's source is a man aged 45-65 years who received an inactivated influenza vaccine. Donor details come from another sample of the same person, matched by shared clones. This material consisted of PBMCs from blood, taken about 11 days after vaccination. Here the CDR3 is given as CASSPAGTSGSYEQYF. The sequenced DNA is TGTGCCAGCAGCCCGGCCGGGACTAGCGGGAGTTACGAGCAGTACTTC.